Below, one T cell receptor (beta chain) is given with its context. Its antigen is currently not known. No base quality values were provided; no much bigger clone lies one nucleotide off. The data were taken from a study of long-term antiretroviral therapy in people with HIV (dated by TCRdb to the early 2020s). In terms of the full investigation: The earliest samples were collected roughly a decade before the 2015 WHO recommendation for immediate ART, at a time when ART was usually postponed until CD4 counts fell. A retrospective serial study tested whether ART initiation and durable HIV suppression were associated with changes in peripheral blood TRB repertoire composition and diversity. A total of fewer than 200 cryopreserved PBMC samples were contributed to the cohort by 30 adults with confirmed HIV infection, with samples collected serially over a mean of approximately six years (range 1-12). About 40% of the 30 participants with HIV were female. No cross-contamination during QIAcube processing turned up in test extractions that ran a monoclonal T-cell line alongside 30 or so polyclonal samples. Summary of the overall study and its limitations: No data were available on ART adherence, viral resistance or therapy changes, limiting inferences about post-ART repertoire changes. Unsorted PBMC were profiled instead of sorted CD4+ and CD8+ T cells because pre-ART samples had limited cell numbers. The repertoire was dominated across all time points by expanded TRB clones identified before ART initiation, although this dominance was seen to fluctuate and to decrease in many PLHIV after ART. CDR3 length ranges in HIV repertoires were narrower than in controls, and network structure suggested an antigen-experienced repertoire with only a slight naive shift after ART. The samples span the years 2004 to 2017, and the ART regimens used may be less effective than current regimens. ART initiation was associated with a significant increase in TRB diversity, but diversity stayed significantly below transplant donor controls even after long-term ART. Since PBMC availability was limited, sequencing covered only the TCR beta chain, with no alpha chain pairing.

The junction carries 11 bases between V and J, which are trimmed by 2 bases and 1 base respectively. The CDR3 covers 16 residues, taking in both the cysteine and the phenylalanine. Left in the record is the CDR3 DNA by itself, 48 bases read in frame from the first base. CDR1 MNHNS and CDR2 SASEGT were looked up in the germline V gene. The immunoSEQ hsTCRB v3.0 assay was used at survey level resolution to sequence the TRB variable region. TRB sequencing targeted a depth of about 35,000-50,000 T-cell genomes per sample. An Illumina MiSeq with a v3 150-cycle kit was used to sequence the pooled TRB libraries. The source study handled its data this way. Repertoire analysis was performed in R inside a reproducible Nextflow workflow that covered QC, data transformation and analysis. LymphoSeq2, an R package for exploring AIRR-Seq data, was used to implement custom analyses. After excluding several samples that yielded fewer than 5000 total TRB sequences, 188 HIV repertoires remained for analysis. Among the roughly 180 retained HIV repertoires, fewer than 65 were collected before ART initiation and 120 to 140 after ART initiation. Repertoires were downsampled to 5000 TRB nucleotide sequences, and summary statistics were averaged over 100 downsampling iterations. The analysis kept only TRB sequences whose CDR3 regions were at least seven amino acids long. Diversity was assessed using a clonality score derived from Shannon entropy and using the Gini coefficient. In the repertoire networks, any two of the top 5000 CDR3 amino acid sequences were connected whenever the two sequences differed by an edit distance of one. Antigen specificity groups and MHC restriction were predicted for TRB CDR3 amino acid sequences with GLIPH2. Known CMV, EBV, HIV or tissue antigen associations were flagged by matching CDR3 amino acid sequences against VDJdb and McPAS-TCR. Pre-ART, post-ART and control groups were compared with Wilcoxon signed-rank tests and Holm-Bonferroni correction. TCRdb holds this immuneACCESS table with in-frame rearrangements only. Some clones are missing; in checked studies, unresolved V genes explain under half, and the rest has no known cause. From that table come the V and J calls and clone size; the DNA was used to work out D and trimming. The table for this sample lists approximately 24,000 clones; almost 90% of them were counted only once. The ten largest account for roughly 5% of the sample.

Inclusion was restricted to participants for whom at least one PBMC sample before ART initiation and at least two post-ART samples were available. Every participant with HIV received treatment in the United States of America. Before DNA extraction, cryopreserved samples containing roughly 0.85-11 million PBMC were thawed and washed. At the time of the earliest PBMC sample, participants with HIV were aged between about 20 and 60 years. PBMC samples were contributed by each participant from 1-4 timepoints before ART initiation and 2-8 timepoints after ART initiation, with a median of 7 samples. Serial HIV viral load, CD4+ T-cell count, ART history and demographic data were obtained for every participant. A Qiagen kit on a QIAcube was used to extract genomic DNA from unsorted PBMC, with samples processed in batches of 12.

The rearranged chain carries TRBV6-1 and TRBJ1-4; the D gene remains uncertain. The source of this sequence is a man in his thirties or forties with HIV. Sample: unsorted PBMCs, taken roughly 4.5 years after starting antiretroviral therapy. The CDR3 reads CASSEFVGETNEKLFF. The DNA sequence is given as TGTGCCAGCAGTGAATTCGTCGGGGAAACTAATGAAAAACTGTTTTTT.